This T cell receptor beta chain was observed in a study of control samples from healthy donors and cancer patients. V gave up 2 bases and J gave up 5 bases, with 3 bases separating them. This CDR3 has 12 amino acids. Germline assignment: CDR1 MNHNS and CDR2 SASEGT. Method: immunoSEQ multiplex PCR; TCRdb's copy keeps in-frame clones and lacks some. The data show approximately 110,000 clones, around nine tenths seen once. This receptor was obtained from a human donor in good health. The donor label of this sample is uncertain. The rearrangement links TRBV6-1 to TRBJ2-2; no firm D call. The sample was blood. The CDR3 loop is CASSEFTGELFF. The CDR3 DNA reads TGTGCCAGCAGTGAATTTACCGGGGAGCTGTTTTTT.